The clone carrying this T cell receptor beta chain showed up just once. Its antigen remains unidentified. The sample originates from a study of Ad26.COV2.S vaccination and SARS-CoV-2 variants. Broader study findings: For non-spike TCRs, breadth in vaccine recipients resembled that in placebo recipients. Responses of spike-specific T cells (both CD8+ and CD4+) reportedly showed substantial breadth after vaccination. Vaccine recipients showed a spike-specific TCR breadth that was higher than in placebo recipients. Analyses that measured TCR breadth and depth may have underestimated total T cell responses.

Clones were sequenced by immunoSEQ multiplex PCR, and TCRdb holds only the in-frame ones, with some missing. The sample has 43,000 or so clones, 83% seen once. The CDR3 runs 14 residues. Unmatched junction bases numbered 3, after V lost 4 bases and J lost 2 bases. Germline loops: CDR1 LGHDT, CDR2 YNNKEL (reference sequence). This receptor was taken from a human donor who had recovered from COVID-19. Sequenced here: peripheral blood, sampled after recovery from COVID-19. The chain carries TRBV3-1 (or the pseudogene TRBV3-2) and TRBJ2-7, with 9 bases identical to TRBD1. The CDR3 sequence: CASSLQGAAYEQYF. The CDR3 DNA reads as TGTGCCAGCAGCCTACAGGGGGCCGCCTACGAGCAGTACTTC.